This T cell receptor (beta chain) derives from a study of T cell responses to AZD1222 COVID-19 vaccine. Study observations and caveats: CD4 TCRs covered the whole spike, strongest at regions 160-218 and 743-854. Females made up more of the donors, who were largely white British, and clonal diversity may have come out too low. Only a handful of AZD1222 recipients tested seropositive at baseline.

As concerns this clone: The antigen is undetermined.

CDR3 size: 15 residues. Trimming removed 4 bases from V and 0 bases from J, with 13 bases in between. Per the germline V gene, CDR1 is SGHAT and CDR2 is FQDESV (reference sequence). The repertoire was sequenced with immunoSEQ multiplex PCR; TCRdb's copy has only in-frame clones and lacks some. The table has approximately 190,000 clones, 93% seen once; the top ten hold 1%. This sample comprised peripheral blood, obtained 28 days after the second AZD1222 dose. This clonotype was sampled from an adult who received the AZD1222 COVID-19 vaccine. V and J are TRBV11-1 and TRBJ2-7; a weak D match, TRBD2 (7 bases). CDR3 nucleotides: TGTGCCAGCAGCTGGGGGGGCTACAGCTCCTACGAGCAGTACTTC. This codes for CASSWGGYSSYEQYF.